This T cell receptor (beta chain) emerged from a study of shared clonotypes between healthy human individuals. Sequenced by immunoSEQ multiplex PCR; TCRdb stores in-frame clones only, minus some. The data show fewer than 550,000 clones, over 60% seen once. The CDR3 has 16 residues. The germline V gene has CDR1 LGHNA and CDR2 YSLEER. The TCR comes from a middle-aged woman in good health. Some clones in this sample may be carry-over from other donors' samples. This chain links TRBV4-3 with TRBJ2-5; 12 bases align to TRBD2. The last part of the DNA fits TRBJ2-7 better; the J call may be wrong. The sequenced sample was PBMCs. In nucleotides, the CDR3 is TGCGCCAGCAGCCAAAAATCGACTAGCGGGAGCCCCGAGCAGTACTTC. Translating gives CASSQKSTSGSPEQYF.